This T cell receptor beta chain was recovered during a study of T cells in Graves' hyperthyroidism and ophthalmopathy. Whole-study findings and limits: Within blood appeared most thyroid clonotypes that had expanded above 0.001. A median around 5.9 months before onset, the model predicted ophthalmopathy.

Pregnant or lactating patients were excluded, as were those with uncontrolled infection or other autoimmune disease. From more than 9.5 ml of fresh peripheral blood, PBMCs were isolated. This CDR3 has 16 amino acids. Germline values: CDR1 SGHDT, CDR2 YYEEEE. Trimming at V came to 4 bases and at J to 3 bases, leaving 9 bases not matched to a gene. RNA transcripts yielded amplified TCR beta CDR3 regions. The HTBI primer set drove a first-round RT-PCR of the TCR CDR3. MiXCR was run by TCRdb on the multiplex PCR reads, yielding one entry per CDR3 protein. The table records under 550,000 distinct CDR3 sequences, roughly an eighth of them present only once. This clonotype appeared a few times. Its antigen is unidentified.

Sequencing was done on a sample of blood. V is TRBV5-6 and J is TRBJ1-4; 7 nucleotides agree with TRBD1. This clonotype originated in a woman between 18 and 29 years old with Graves' hyperthyroidism. DNA of the CDR3: TGTGCCAGCAGCGTAACAGGGGTTACCCCTAATGAAAAACTGTTTTTT. This encodes CASSVTGVTPNEKLFF.